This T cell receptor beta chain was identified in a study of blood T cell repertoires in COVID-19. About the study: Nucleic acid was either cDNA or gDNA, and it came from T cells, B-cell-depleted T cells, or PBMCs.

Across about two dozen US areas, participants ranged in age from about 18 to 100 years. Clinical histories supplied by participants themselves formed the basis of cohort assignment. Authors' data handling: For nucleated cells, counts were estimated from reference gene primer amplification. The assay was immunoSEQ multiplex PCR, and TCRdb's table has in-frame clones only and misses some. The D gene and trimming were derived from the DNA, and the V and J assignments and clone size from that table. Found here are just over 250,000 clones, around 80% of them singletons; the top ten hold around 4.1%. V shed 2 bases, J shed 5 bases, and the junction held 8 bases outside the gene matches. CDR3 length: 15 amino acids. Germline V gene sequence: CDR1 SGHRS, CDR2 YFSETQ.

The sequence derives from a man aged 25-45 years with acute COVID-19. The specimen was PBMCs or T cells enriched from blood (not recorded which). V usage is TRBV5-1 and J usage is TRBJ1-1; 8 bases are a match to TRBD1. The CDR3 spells CASSLFGQGGTEAFF. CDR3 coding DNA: TGCGCCAGCAGCTTATTCGGACAGGGAGGGACTGAAGCTTTCTTT.